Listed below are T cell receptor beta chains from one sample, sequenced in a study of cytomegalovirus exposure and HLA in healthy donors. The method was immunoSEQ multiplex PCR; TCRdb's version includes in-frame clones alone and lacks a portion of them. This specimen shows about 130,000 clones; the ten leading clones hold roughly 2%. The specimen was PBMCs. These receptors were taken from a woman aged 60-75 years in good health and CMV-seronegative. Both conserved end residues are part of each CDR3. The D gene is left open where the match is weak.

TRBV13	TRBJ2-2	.	CASSSRDSKMASSRSSTGELFF	TGTGCCAGCAGCTCCCGGGACTCTAAAATGGCGAGCTCCCGAAGTAGCACCGGGGAGCTGTTTTTT
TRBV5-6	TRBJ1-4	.	CASTLLGEDGSEKLFF	TGTGCCAGCACCCTTTTGGGGGAGGATGGAAGTGAAAAACTGTTTTTT
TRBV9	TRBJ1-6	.	CASSVKGGSSYNSPLHF	TGTGCCAGCAGCGTAAAGGGGGGGAGCTCCTATAATTCACCCCTCCACTTT
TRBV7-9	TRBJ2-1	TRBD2	CASSSYRDLLAGDEQFF	TGTGCCAGCAGCTCCTACAGGGACCTCCTAGCGGGTGATGAGCAGTTCTTC
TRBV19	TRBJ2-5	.	CASSTHRAEQYF	TGTGCCAGTAGTACCCACAGGGCTGAGCAGTACTTC
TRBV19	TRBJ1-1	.	CASRGGKGVRNTEAFF	TGTGCCAGTAGGGGGGGGAAGGGGGTTAGGAACACTGAAGCTTTCTTT
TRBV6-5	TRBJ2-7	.	CASSYPSRSGEQYF	TGTGCCAGCAGTTACCCATCCCGGTCCGGCGAGCAGTACTTC
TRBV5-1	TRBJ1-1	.	CASRQAGQTNTEAFF	TGCGCCAGCAGGCAAGCCGGACAGACGAACACTGAAGCTTTCTTT
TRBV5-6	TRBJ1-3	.	CASSLVGRQPGNTIYF	TGTGCCAGCAGCTTGGTGGGGCGGCAACCTGGAAACACCATATATTTT
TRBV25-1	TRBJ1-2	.	CASSDYGGYTF	TGTGCCAGCAGTGATTATGGCGGCTACACCTTC
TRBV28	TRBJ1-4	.	CASSAGATNEKLFF	TGTGCCAGCTCCGCGGGCGCAACTAATGAAAAACTGTTTTTT
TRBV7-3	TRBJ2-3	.	CASSSVSTDTQYF	TGTGCCAGCAGCTCAGTAAGCACAGATACGCAGTATTTT
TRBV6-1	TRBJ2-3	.	CASGSRTSTDTQYF	TGTGCCAGCGGTTCGAGGACTAGCACAGATACGCAGTATTTT
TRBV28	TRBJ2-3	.	CASSLLRDTQYF	TGTGCCAGCAGTCTCCTGAGGGATACGCAGTATTTT
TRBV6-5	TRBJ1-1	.	CASSAPTGVTEAFF	TGTGCCAGCAGCGCCCCAACAGGAGTCACTGAAGCTTTCTTT
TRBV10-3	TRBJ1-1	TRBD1	CAIRGQITGEAFF	TGTGCCATCAGGGGACAGATCACTGGAGAAGCTTTCTTT
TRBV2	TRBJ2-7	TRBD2	CASRREAPYEQYF	TGTGCCAGCAGGCGGGAGGCCCCCTACGAGCAGTACTTC
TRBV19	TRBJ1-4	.	CASSMLTTRDEKLFF	TGTGCCAGTAGTATGTTGACAACGCGGGATGAAAAACTGTTTTTT
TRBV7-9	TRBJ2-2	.	CASSLDLYTGELFF	TGTGCCAGCAGCTTAGATCTGTACACCGGGGAGCTGTTTTTT
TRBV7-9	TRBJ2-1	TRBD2	CASSLAGGLYNEQFF	TGTGCCAGCAGTCTAGCGGGGGGACTGTACAATGAGCAGTTCTTC
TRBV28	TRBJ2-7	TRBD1	CASTLGGQGYEQYF	TGTGCCAGCACCCTAGGGGGACAGGGCTACGAGCAGTACTTC
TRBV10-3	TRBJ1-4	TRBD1	CAISEGQGAEKLFF	TGTGCCATCAGTGAAGGGCAGGGGGCGGAAAAACTGTTTTTT
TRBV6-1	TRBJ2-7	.	CASSPWGDEQYF	TGTGCCAGCAGTCCTTGGGGAGACGAGCAGTACTTC
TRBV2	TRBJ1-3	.	CASAASSGNTIYF	TGTGCCAGCGCGGCTTCGAGTGGAAACACCATATATTTT